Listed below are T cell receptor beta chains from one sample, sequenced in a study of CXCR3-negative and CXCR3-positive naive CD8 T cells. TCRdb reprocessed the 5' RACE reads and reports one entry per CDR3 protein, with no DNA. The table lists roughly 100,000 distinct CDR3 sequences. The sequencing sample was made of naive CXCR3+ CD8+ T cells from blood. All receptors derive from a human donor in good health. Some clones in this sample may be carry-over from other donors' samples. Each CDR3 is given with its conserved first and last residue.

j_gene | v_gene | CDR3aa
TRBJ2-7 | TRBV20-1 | CSASVGSGYEQYF
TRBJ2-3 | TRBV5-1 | CASSLMQVTDMQYF
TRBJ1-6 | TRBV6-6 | CASSYSQDPQYNSPLHF
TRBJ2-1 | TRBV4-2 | CASSGSGRGAGDLYNEQFF
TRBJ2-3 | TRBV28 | CASRSRRGTLDTQYF
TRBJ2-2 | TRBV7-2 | CASSTPGLTGELFF
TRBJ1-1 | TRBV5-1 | CASSLSGARNTEAFF
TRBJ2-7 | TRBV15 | CATSYQRESTYEQYF
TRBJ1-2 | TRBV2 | CASRAKGLFNYGYTF
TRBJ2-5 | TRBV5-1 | CASSSSPGYQETQYF
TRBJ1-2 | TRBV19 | CARKDRGRVGYGYTF
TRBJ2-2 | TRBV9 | CASSIRSGELFF
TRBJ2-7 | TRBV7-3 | CASSLGPTSREQYF
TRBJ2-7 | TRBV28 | CASSLPTGGEQYF